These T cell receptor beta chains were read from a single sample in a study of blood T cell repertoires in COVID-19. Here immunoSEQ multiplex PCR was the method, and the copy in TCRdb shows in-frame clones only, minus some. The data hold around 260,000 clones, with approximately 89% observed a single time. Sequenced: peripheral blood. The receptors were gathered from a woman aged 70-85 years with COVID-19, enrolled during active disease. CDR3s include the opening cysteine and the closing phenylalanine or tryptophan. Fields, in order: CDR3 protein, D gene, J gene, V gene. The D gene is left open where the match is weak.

CASSSNNQPQHF	-	TRBJ1-5	TRBV28
CASSRVGGSYNEQFF	-	TRBJ2-1	TRBV6-5
CASSGAQSSGANVLTF	-	TRBJ2-6	TRBV5-1
CASSLNPGLGQPQHF	-	TRBJ1-5	TRBV5-1
CASSQEWGPGSKLNTEAFF	-	TRBJ1-1	TRBV3-1/TRBV3-2
CASSQATGGRQPQHF	TRBD1	TRBJ1-5	TRBV3-1/TRBV3-2
CASSQGAQNQPQHF	TRBD1	TRBJ1-5	TRBV18
CASSQAGASYEQYF	-	TRBJ2-7	TRBV3-1/TRBV3-2
CASITGNSPLHF	-	TRBJ1-6	TRBV28
CASSIGGSHEKLFF	-	TRBJ1-4	TRBV19
CASSPRLSKGAWFF	TRBD1	TRBJ1-1	TRBV7-2
CASSQGQFSYEQYF	TRBD1	TRBJ2-7	TRBV5-6
CASSLGTSGSDEQFF	TRBD2	TRBJ2-1	TRBV28
CASSLVVTSGYAEQFF	TRBD2	TRBJ2-1	TRBV11-3
CASSTSGAGGTSEQFF	TRBD2	TRBJ2-1	TRBV4-1
CASSSLAGGPPYEQYF	TRBD2	TRBJ2-7	TRBV7-9
CASSQGLAGVSEQFF	TRBD2	TRBJ2-1	TRBV7-2
CASRRTGNYHYGYTF	TRBD1	TRBJ1-2	TRBV28
CASSEVPTGARQPQHF	TRBD1	TRBJ1-5	TRBV6-1
CASSQDWRLAGNEQFF	TRBD2	TRBJ2-1	TRBV14
CASSGLEGETQYF	-	TRBJ2-5	TRBV2
CASGFQAGELFF	-	TRBJ2-2	TRBV12-5
CASSVVAGVKNEQFF	TRBD2	TRBJ2-1	TRBV9
CASSPRLAGIGVYEQYF	TRBD2	TRBJ2-7	TRBV11-3
CSVERGTGEAFF	-	TRBJ1-1	TRBV29-1
CASSQGQQETQYF	-	TRBJ2-5	TRBV4-1
CASSPRTSDRNTEAFF	-	TRBJ1-1	TRBV18
CASSPGQNNEQFF	-	TRBJ2-1	TRBV4-2
CASSQVAVLTDTQYF	-	TRBJ2-3	TRBV3-1/TRBV3-2
CAWSVKQDRGLGSNQPQHF	TRBD1	TRBJ1-5	TRBV30
CASSAGTSAPYEQYF	TRBD2	TRBJ2-7	TRBV5-4
CASSITGGNTEAFF	TRBD1	TRBJ1-1	TRBV19
CASGWEWVAGEETQYF	TRBD2	TRBJ2-5	TRBV12-5
CASSSSYSNQPQHF	-	TRBJ1-5	TRBV5-4
CASSYESNYGYTF	-	TRBJ1-2	TRBV6-5
CASSYPPVNQPQHF	-	TRBJ1-5	TRBV6-2/TRBV6-3
CASSATTTSYEQYF	-	TRBJ2-7	TRBV5-1
CAISGPIGRASYNEQFF	TRBD2	TRBJ2-1	TRBV10-3
CASSLDGLAGVGRTNEQFF	TRBD2	TRBJ2-1	TRBV7-2
CASSMVRAGLPRGQPQHF	-	TRBJ1-5	TRBV19
CASSLKERELTEQFF	TRBD2	TRBJ2-1	TRBV7-2
CASSIEGLYTEAFF	-	TRBJ1-1	TRBV19
CASSLEAGMQFF	-	TRBJ2-1	TRBV7-8
CASSKDRRTDTQYF	-	TRBJ2-3	TRBV2
CASSGDRGLYNEQFF	TRBD1	TRBJ2-1	TRBV9
CASSSWDRGLGANYGYTF	TRBD1	TRBJ1-2	TRBV13
CASSLGTGGSGYTF	TRBD1	TRBJ1-2	TRBV5-6
CASSPSTANTGELFF	-	TRBJ2-2	TRBV18
CASGSGDTDTQYF	-	TRBJ2-3	TRBV7-3
CASSQDPKGEYSNQPQHF	-	TRBJ1-5	TRBV4-1
CASSSQGIGYTF	-	TRBJ1-2	TRBV12-3/TRBV12-4
CASSQGRGPNYGYTF	-	TRBJ1-2	TRBV3-1/TRBV3-2
CASNNDRGSSNQPQHF	TRBD1	TRBJ1-5	TRBV28
CASSLDGVQPQHF	-	TRBJ1-5	TRBV5-1
CAISEQAVGQPQHF	-	TRBJ1-5	TRBV10-3
CASSSTGTAGELFF	TRBD1	TRBJ2-2	TRBV5-1
CAIRADRLSGNTIYF	-	TRBJ1-3	TRBV10-3
CASRHNYEQYF	-	TRBJ2-7	TRBV28